Given below is one T cell receptor beta chain in context. Its antigen remains unknown. The CDR3 contains 17 residues. CDR1 is MNHNS, CDR2 SASEGT, per germline. V was pared by 4 bases and J by 1 base, with 10 bases of the junction left unmatched. The record originates from a study of T cell clones after liver transplantation. Study background: TCRbeta sequencing after a pre-transplant mixed lymphocyte reaction identified graft-donor-reactive clones, later tracked in post-transplant blood. Three of the eight recipients were HCV-positive; the rest had non-autoimmune, non-viral transplant indications. Subjects received no induction therapy and standard immunosuppression until randomization at 12-24 months post-transplant. Study-level results: In a couple of subjects, few donor cells limited the measurable donor-reactive repertoire.

TCRdb's copy holds only in-frame clones and misses some; the assay was immunoSEQ multiplex PCR. The table shows 93,000 or so clones, with roughly four fifths occurring only once. V and J are TRBV6-1 and TRBJ2-5; TRBD1 aligns across 9 bases. Sequences were derived from CD4+ T cells from blood, sampled around 44 months after liver transplant. This clonotype was obtained from a human patient who received a liver transplant. These T cells may partly come from the graft donor. CDR3 bases: TGTGCCAGCAGTGCACGCCGCCGGGACAGGGTCCAAGAGACCCAGTACTTC. This gives the protein CASSARRRDRVQETQYF.